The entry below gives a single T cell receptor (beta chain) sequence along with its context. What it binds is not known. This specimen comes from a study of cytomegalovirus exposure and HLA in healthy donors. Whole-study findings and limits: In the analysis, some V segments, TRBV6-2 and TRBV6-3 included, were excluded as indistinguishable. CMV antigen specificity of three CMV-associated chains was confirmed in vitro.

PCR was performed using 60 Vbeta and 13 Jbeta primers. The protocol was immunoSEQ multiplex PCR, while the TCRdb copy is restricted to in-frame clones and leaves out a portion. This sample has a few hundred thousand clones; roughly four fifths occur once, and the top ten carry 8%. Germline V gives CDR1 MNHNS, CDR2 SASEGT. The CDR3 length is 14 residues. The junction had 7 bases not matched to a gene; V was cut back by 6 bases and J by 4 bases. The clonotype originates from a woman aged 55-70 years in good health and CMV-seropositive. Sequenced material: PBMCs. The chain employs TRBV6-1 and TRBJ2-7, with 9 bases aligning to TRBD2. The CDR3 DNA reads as TGTGCCAGCAGATTAGCGGGAGTGACATACGAGCAGTACTTC. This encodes CASRLAGVTYEQYF.